This TCR beta chain was captured in a study of CD8 T cells in ankylosing spondylitis. Germline CDR1 and CDR2: KGHDR and SFDVKD. Trimming took off 3 bases at V and 8 bases at J, with 16 bases between the two ends. There are 14 residues in the CDR3. TCRdb re-called the 5' RACE reads through MiXCR, storing one row per CDR3 protein. The data contain roughly 130,000 distinct CDR3 sequences, 7% to 9% of them singletons. This clonotype was recorded at least ten times. This receptor was obtained from a male donor with ankylosing spondylitis. The sample was synovial fluid, either unsorted or a sorted T cell fraction (not recorded which). The J gene is TRBJ2-7, the V gene TRBV24-1; no clear D. The CDR3 bases are TGTGCCACCAGTGATCCTCCCCCCAGCCGTCAGCAGTACTTC. Protein: CATSDPPPSRQQYF.